This T cell receptor (beta chain) derives from a study of cytomegalovirus exposure and HLA in healthy donors (dated 2017 in TCRdb). With regard to the full study: The 666 repertoires of the first cohort and the approximately 110 validation repertoires were produced on the same platform, according to a later analysis. The aim of the study was to test whether cataloging public T cell receptors could identify signatures of past pathogen exposure. A separate validation cohort of approximately 130 different subjects was used in addition to the roughly 670-subject first cohort. High-throughput TCR immunosequencing, statistical association of individual TCRs with disease status, and machine learning were combined to predict cytomegalovirus infection status.

Library creation used the immunoSEQ multiplex PCR assay. In the source study's methods: A statistical classification framework was built to diagnose cytomegalovirus status from the catalog of TCR beta chain sequences. Here the immuneACCESS table is served through TCRdb, limited to in-frame sequences with V and J called. Missing clones are a known gap in these copies; in checked studies unresolved V genes cover under half, and the rest lacks a known reason. Clone size and the V and J calls come from that table; the DNA yielded D and trimming. The sample table holds 110,000 to 150,000 clones, of which about 89% were seen once. Together, the top ten hold 0.6% to 0.8% of the sample. The research as a whole found: In a later analysis, TCRs clustered in the first cohort were found to also tend to co-occur in the roughly 110 validation repertoires, with about 93% of cluster scores above 0. A later analysis lacked HLA typing for the validation cohort, so it scored co-occurrence in that cohort across all 120 or so repertoires. A total of roughly 160 TCR beta chains were listed by the study as associated with cytomegalovirus. In both the original and validation cohorts, the classifier was reported to diagnose cytomegalovirus status with high specificity and sensitivity. While some public TCRs were present in many individuals, most TCR sequences turned up only very rarely across donors. In vitro tests confirmed that a few of the cytomegalovirus-associated TCR beta chains recognize cytomegalovirus antigens. The authors suggested that the approach could potentially be extended to other disease states and immunological phenotypes.

Trimming at the junction amounts to 4 bases on V and 7 bases on J, and the germline ends lie 14 bases apart. CDR1 and CDR2 are read off the germline V gene as SGHDT and YYEEEE. The CDR3 numbers 14 residues from cysteine through phenylalanine. Only the CDR3 region is kept as DNA, spanning 42 bases read in frame from base 1. The donors were included in the validation cohort of some 120 subjects, a group kept apart from the roughly 670-subject first cohort. With respect to this clone: There is no known antigen for this receptor. Per-base qualities were not stored, and no clone one base away is much larger.

The sample consisted of PBMCs. The chain was built from TRBV5-6 and TRBJ1-4, with TRBD1 tentatively as D gene (6 bases match). This receptor was obtained from a man aged 18 to 29 in good health and CMV-seronegative. DNA sequence: TGTGCCAGCAGCCACCGGGACAATGGTGAAAAACTGTTTTTT. It codes for CASSHRDNGEKLFF.